These T cell receptor beta chains were read from a single sample in a study of identical twins. TCRdb reanalysed the 5' RACE reads using MiXCR and keeps one entry per CDR3 protein. The sample has a few hundred thousand distinct CDR3 sequences, 12% seen once. This sample was shared with a second study, whose subject was yellow fever vaccine responses in identical twins.

Specimen: memory (CD45RO+) T cells sorted from blood. The origin of the receptors is a woman in her late teens or twenties in good health. The CDR3 runs from the conserved cysteine through the conserved F or W. D genes are given only for firm matches. The size field is filled for only some rows; it gives once, few, many or a size class.

clone_size j_call v_call d_call cdr3_aa cdr3_nt
. TRBJ2-1 TRBV20-1 TRBD2 CSARTSGYNEQFF TGCAGTGCCCGGACTAGCGGGTACAATGAGCAGTTCTTC
few TRBJ2-5 TRBV20-1 . CSDRVGETQYF TGCAGTGACAGGGTTGGAGAGACCCAGTACTTC
. TRBJ2-7 TRBV4-2 TRBD2 CASSLGLADTYEQYF TGTGCCAGCAGCCTGGGACTAGCGGATACCTACGAGCAGTACTTC
few TRBJ2-5 TRBV3-1 . CASSPRGWDFKETQYF TGTGCCAGCAGCCCTCGGGGGTGGGACTTCAAAGAGACCCAGTACTTC
few TRBJ2-4 TRBV29-1 . CSDLRGTLAKNIQYF TGCAGCGACCTAAGGGGAACCCTAGCCAAAAACATTCAGTACTTC
many TRBJ2-5 TRBV7-9 TRBD1 CASSYDRVGETQYF TGTGCCAGCAGTTACGACAGGGTAGGGGAGACCCAGTACTTC
. TRBJ1-2 TRBV29-1 . CSVGGEGGESYGYTF TGCAGCGTTGGGGGTGAAGGTGGGGAAAGCTATGGCTACACCTTC
many TRBJ2-7 TRBV11-2 TRBD1 CASSLIWDRAYEQYF TGTGCCAGCAGCTTAATATGGGACAGGGCGTACGAGCAGTACTTC
few TRBJ2-6 TRBV2 . CASSEQDAFSGANVLTF TGTGCCAGCAGTGAGCAGGACGCCTTTTCTGGGGCCAACGTCCTGACTTTC
few TRBJ2-5 TRBV2 TRBD2 CASNPGLAGQETQYF TGTGCCAGCAACCCGGGACTAGCGGGTCAAGAGACCCAGTACTTC
. TRBJ2-3 TRBV5-1 TRBD2 CASSTERGGLDTQYF TGCGCCAGCAGCACGGAGCGGGGGGGATTAGATACGCAGTATTTT
few TRBJ2-1 TRBV20-1 . CSAPHDQFYNEQFF TGCAGTGCCCCTCACGACCAATTTTACAATGAGCAGTTCTTC
few TRBJ2-1 TRBV6-2/TRBV6-3 TRBD2 CASEPPGLEGRRSYNEQFF TGTGCCAGCGAACCCCCGGGACTAGAGGGACGACGCTCCTACAATGAGCAGTTCTTC
. TRBJ2-1 TRBV4-2 . CASSQDLASLGEQFF TGTGCCAGCAGCCAAGATTTGGCTAGCTTAGGTGAGCAGTTCTTC
. TRBJ2-1 TRBV11-1 . CASSLLRTVNEQFF TGTGCCAGCAGCTTACTCCGGACGGTCAATGAGCAGTTCTTC
many TRBJ1-2 TRBV6-5 . CASSYVGQGYGYTF TGTGCCAGCAGTTACGTTGGACAAGGCTATGGCTACACCTTC
few TRBJ1-5 TRBV6-5 . CASSFLNQPQHF TGTGCCAGCAGCTTCCTCAATCAGCCCCAGCATTTT
many TRBJ2-2 TRBV20-1 TRBD1 CSATGTGGAGELFF TGCAGTGCGACCGGGACAGGGGGTGCCGGGGAGCTGTTTTTT
. TRBJ2-5 TRBV4-1 . CASSQDQIKTQYF TGCGCCAGCAGCCAAGACCAAATAAAGACCCAGTACTTC
few TRBJ2-2 TRBV20-1 TRBD1 CSASSGQADTGELFF TGCAGTGCTAGTTCCGGACAGGCGGACACCGGGGAGCTGTTTTTT
many TRBJ1-6 TRBV6-4 TRBD1 CASSEGGDNSPLHF TGTGCCAGCAGTGAAGGGGGCGATAATTCACCCCTCCACTTT
many TRBJ1-6 TRBV12-3/TRBV12-4 TRBD1 CASGGDRAFNSPLHF TGTGCCAGCGGGGGGGACAGGGCCTTTAATTCACCCCTCCACTTT
many TRBJ1-2 TRBV7-2 TRBD1 CASSPQTGNYGYTF TGTGCCAGCAGCCCGCAGACAGGGAACTATGGCTACACCTTC
many TRBJ1-5 TRBV7-9 . CASSQGRNQPQHF TGTGCCAGCAGCCAGGGGAGGAATCAGCCCCAGCATTTT
few TRBJ2-1 TRBV4-1 TRBD2 CASSQGLAGVVEQFF TGCGCCAGCAGCCAAGGGCTAGCGGGAGTAGTAGAGCAGTTCTTC
many TRBJ1-2 TRBV29-1 . CSGGQDYGYTF TGCAGCGGTGGTCAGGACTATGGCTACACCTTC